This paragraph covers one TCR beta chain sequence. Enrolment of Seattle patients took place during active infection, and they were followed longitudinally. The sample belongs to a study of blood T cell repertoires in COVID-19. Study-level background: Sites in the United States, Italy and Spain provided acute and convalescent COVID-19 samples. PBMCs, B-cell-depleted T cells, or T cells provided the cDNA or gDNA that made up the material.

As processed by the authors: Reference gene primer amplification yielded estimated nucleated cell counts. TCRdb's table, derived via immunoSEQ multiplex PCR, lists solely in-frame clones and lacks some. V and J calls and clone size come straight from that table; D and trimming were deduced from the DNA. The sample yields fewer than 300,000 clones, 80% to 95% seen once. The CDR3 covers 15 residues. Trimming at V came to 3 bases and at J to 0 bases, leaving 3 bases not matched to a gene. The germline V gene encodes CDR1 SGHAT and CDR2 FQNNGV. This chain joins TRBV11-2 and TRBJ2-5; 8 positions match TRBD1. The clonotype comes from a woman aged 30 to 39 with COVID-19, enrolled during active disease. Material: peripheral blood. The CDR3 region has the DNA TGTGCCAGCAGCTTGCGGGACAGGTACCAAGAGACCCAGTACTTC. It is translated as CASSLRDRYQETQYF.